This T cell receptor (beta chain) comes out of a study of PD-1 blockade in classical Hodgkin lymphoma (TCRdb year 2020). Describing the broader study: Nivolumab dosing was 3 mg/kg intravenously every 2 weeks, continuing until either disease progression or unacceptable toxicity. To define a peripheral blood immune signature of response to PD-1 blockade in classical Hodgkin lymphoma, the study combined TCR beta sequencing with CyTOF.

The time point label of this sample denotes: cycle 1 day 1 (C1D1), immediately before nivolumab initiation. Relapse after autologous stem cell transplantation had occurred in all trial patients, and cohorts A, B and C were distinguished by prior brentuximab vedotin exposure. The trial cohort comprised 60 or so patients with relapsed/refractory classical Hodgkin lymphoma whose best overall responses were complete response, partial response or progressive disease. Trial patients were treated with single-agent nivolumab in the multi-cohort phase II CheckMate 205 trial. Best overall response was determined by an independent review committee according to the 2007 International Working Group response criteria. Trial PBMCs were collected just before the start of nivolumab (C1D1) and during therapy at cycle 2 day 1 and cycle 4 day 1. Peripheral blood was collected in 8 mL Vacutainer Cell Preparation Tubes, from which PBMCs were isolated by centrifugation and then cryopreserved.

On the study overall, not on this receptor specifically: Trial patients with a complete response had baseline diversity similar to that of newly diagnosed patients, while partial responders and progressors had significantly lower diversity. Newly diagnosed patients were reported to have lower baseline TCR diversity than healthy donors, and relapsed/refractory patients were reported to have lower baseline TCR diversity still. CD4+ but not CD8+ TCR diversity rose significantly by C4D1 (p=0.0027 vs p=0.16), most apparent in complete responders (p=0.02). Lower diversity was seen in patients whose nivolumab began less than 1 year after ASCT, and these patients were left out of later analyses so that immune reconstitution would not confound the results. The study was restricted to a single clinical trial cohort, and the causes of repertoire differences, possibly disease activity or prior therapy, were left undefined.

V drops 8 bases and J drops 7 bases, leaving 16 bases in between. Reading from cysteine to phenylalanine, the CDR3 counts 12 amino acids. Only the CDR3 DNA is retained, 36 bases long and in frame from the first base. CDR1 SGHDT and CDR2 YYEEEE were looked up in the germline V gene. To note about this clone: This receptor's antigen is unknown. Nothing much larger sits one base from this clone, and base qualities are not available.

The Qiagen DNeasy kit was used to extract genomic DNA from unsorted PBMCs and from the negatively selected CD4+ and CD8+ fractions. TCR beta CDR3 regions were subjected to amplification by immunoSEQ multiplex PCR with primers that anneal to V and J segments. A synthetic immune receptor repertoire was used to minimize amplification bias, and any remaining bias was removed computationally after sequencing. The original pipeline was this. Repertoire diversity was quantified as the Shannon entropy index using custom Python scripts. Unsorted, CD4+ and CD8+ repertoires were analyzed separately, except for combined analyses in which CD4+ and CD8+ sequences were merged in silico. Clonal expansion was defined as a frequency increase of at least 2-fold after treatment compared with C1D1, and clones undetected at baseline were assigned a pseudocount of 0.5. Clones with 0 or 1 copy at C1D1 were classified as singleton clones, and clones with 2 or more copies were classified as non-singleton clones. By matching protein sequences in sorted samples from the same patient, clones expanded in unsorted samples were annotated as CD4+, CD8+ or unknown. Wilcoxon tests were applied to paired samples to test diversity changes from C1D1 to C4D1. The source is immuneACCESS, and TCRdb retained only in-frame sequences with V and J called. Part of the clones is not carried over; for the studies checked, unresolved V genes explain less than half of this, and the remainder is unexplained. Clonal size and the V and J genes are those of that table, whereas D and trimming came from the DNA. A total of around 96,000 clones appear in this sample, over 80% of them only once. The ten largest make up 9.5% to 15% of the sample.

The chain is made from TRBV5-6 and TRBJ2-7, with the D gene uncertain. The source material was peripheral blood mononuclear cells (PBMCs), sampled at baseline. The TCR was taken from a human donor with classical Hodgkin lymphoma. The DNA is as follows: TGTGCCAGTTCGGGTAGGCGTCGGGAGCAGTACTTC. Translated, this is CASSGRRREQYF.